One sample yielded the 12 T cell receptor beta chains listed below, sequenced in a study of blood T cells in healthy people across ages. Using a J-beta primer mix together with a sample-barcoded 5' primer, a second PCR was run for roughly 6 to 12 cycles. TCRdb itself ran the 5' RACE reads through MiXCR, one entry per CDR3 protein. The sample holds around 1.5 million distinct CDR3 sequences, 42% seen once. The sequencing input was blood. These receptors all come from a woman aged 18-35 years in good health.

There are a few counts of this clonotype. The V gene is TRBV4-1, the J gene TRBJ2-5; D unclear. Germline V gene sequence: CDR1 MGHRA, CDR2 YSYEKL. This CDR3 region has 14 residues. The V end lost 0 bases, the J end lost 2 bases, and 7 bases lay between the germline ends. The CDR3 region is CASSQEELQETQYF. CDR3 DNA sequence: TGCGCCAGCAGCCAAGAGGAGTTACAAGAGACCCAGTACTTC.

The chain combines TRBV7-9 with TRBJ2-5; D gene uncertain. V was clipped by 4 bases and J by 5 bases, with 14 bases between them. This CDR3 is 14 amino acids long. Germline assignment: CDR1 SEHNR and CDR2 FQNEAQ (reference sequence). The CDR3 loop is CASSWYELEETQYF. The CDR3 region has the DNA TGTGCCAGCAGCTGGTACGAGTTGGAGGAGACCCAGTACTTC.

This clonotype has a handful of counts. This chain connects TRBV5-1 to TRBJ1-2, with D possibly TRBD1 on 6 matching bases. V was cut by 4 bases and J by 4 bases, with 14 bases left in between. The germline gives CDR1 SGHRS, CDR2 YFSETQ. This CDR3 contains 14 residues. The CDR3 DNA is TGCGCCAGCAGCGCCGACAGGACCCCCTATGGCTACACCTTC. It codes for CASSADRTPYGYTF.

This chain connects TRBV20-1 to TRBJ2-5; 8 bases map to TRBD1. The J call is in doubt because the DNA end fits TRBJ2-7 better. The germline gives CDR1 DFQATT, CDR2 SNEGSKA (reference sequence). The CDR3 sequence is 13 residues long. This chain's CDR3 is CSARRDRTYEQYF. Here the CDR3 DNA reads TGCAGTGCTAGGCGGGACAGGACCTACGAGCAGTACTTC.

The chain combines TRBV20-1 with TRBJ1-2, with 7 bases aligning to TRBD1. This CDR3 contains 13 residues. V lost 5 bases to trimming and J lost 3 bases; unmatched junction nucleotides: 6. The germline CDR1 and CDR2 sequences are DFQATT and SNEGSKA (reference sequence). The CDR3 reads CSAADRSHYGYTF. The CDR3 DNA reads as TGCAGTGCTGCGGACAGGAGTCACTATGGCTACACCTTC.

A few counts support this clonotype. The genes are TRBV6-1 and TRBJ2-1; 8 nucleotides align to TRBD2. J was trimmed by 4 bases and V by 4 bases; bases with no gene match: 6. Germline V gene data show CDR1 as MNHNS and CDR2 as SASEGT. The CDR3 runs to 15 residues. The CDR3 reads CASSAERGSYNEQFF. As DNA, the CDR3 is TGTGCCAGCAGTGCCGAGCGGGGGTCATACAATGAGCAGTTCTTC.

This sequence joins TRBV3-1 and TRBJ1-5; D might be TRBD1 (6 bases). Germline CDR1 is LGHDT and CDR2 is YNNKEL (reference sequence). Between the trimmed V and J ends, which lost 5 bases and 2 bases, there was a span of 7 bases. The CDR3 loop spans 13 amino acids. The CDR3 region has the DNA TGTGCCAGCAGCGCAGGGGGCAATCAGCCCCAGCATTTT. Its protein is CASSAGGNQPQHF. The full variable domain, with the rest looked up from reference TRBV3-1 and TRBJ1-5, is DTAVSQTPKYLVTQMGNDKSIKCEQNLGHDTMYWYKQDSKKFLKIMFSYNNKELIINETVPNRFSPKSPDKAHLNLHINSLELGDSAVYFCASSAGGNQPQHFGDGTRLSIL.

Comments on this clonotype: One end of the junction fails to match germline, which may point to a read error. V gene TRBV18 combines with J gene TRBJ2-7; 8 bases map to TRBD1. The CDR3 extends over 13 amino acids. CDR1 is KGHSH and CDR2 is LQKENI in the germline V gene. The CDR3 DNA sequence: TGTGCCAGCGCACCACGGACAGGGTACGAGCAGTACTTC. This encodes CASAPRTGYEQYF.

This clonotype was recorded a few times. This chain connects TRBV9 to TRBJ2-3, with TRBD2 matching 15 bases. CDR3 length: 16 residues. The trim removed 4 bases at V and 5 bases at J, leaving 5 bases unmatched. The germline V gene encodes CDR1 SGDLS and CDR2 YYNGEE. DNA for the CDR3: TGTGCCAGCAGCATCGGACTAGCGGGAGGGGAAGATACGCAGTATTTT. Amino acid sequence: CASSIGLAGGEDTQYF.

The chain joins TRBV4-2 to TRBJ2-1; TRBD2 aligns across 8 bases. Germline V lookup: CDR1 LGHNA, CDR2 YNFKEQ. The CDR3 consists of 18 residues. V was clipped by 3 bases and J by 3 bases; unmatched bases: 13. The CDR3 here is CASSQEVERESYYNEQFF. As DNA, the CDR3 is TGTGCCAGCAGCCAGGAGGTCGAGCGGGAGAGCTACTACAATGAGCAGTTCTTC.

This clonotype turned up a few times. V usage is TRBV20-1 and J usage is TRBJ2-7, with D possibly being TRBD1 or TRBD2 (5 bases each). In germline, CDR1 is DFQATT, CDR2 SNEGSKA (reference sequence). The CDR3 runs 15 residues. Trimming took off 6 bases at V and 7 bases at J, with 25 bases between the two ends. DNA for the CDR3: TGCAGTGCAACAGGTGGGGAGAATTCCTTGAGGGAGCAGTACTTC. Its translation: CSATGGENSLREQYF.

The rearrangement links TRBV6-1 to TRBJ2-7, with no clear D. CDR1 and CDR2 (germline): MNHNS, SASEGT. V was trimmed by 6 bases and J by 5 bases, leaving 8 bases between them. The CDR3 loop spans 11 amino acids. For the CDR3, the DNA is TGTGCCAGCAGGGGAAGGAACGAGCAGTACTTC. Amino acids: CASRGRNEQYF.